The clone carrying this TCR beta chain was recorded a few times. The antigen remains unidentified. The sample belongs to a study of T cells in Graves' hyperthyroidism and ophthalmopathy. Notes on the study in general: Most thyroid-expanded clonotypes above 0.001 were also found in blood. Ophthalmopathy, which appeared later, was predicted by the model a median about 6.8 months before onset.

Each diagnosis was grounded in clinical symptoms, serum thyroxine and TRAb, thyroid ultrasound, and orbital computed tomography. Researchers amplified the TCR beta CDR3 regions from RNA transcripts. An initial round of RT-PCR targeting the TCR CDR3 relied on the HTBI primer set. TCRdb re-called the multiplex PCR reads through MiXCR, storing one row per CDR3 protein. Of hundreds of thousands of distinct CDR3 sequences listed, just under 45% are singletons. Per germline, CDR1 MNHNS and CDR2 SASEGT. The CDR3 has 14 residues. V was trimmed by 5 bases and J by 3 bases, leaving 14 bases between them. This chain connects TRBV6-1 to TRBJ2-7, with TRBD1 as a possible D gene (5 bases). The source material was peripheral blood or thyroid tissue (not recorded which). This TCR came from an adult man with Graves' disease, either hyperthyroidism or ophthalmopathy (not recorded which). The CDR3 DNA is TGTGCCAGCAGTTACGGCGCAGGGTACTACGAGCAGTACTTC. It encodes CASSYGAGYYEQYF.